This TCR beta chain derives from a study of cytotoxic CD8 clonotypes in ibrutinib-treated CLL. Study as a whole: Recorded responses included approximately 25 partial and 2 complete; following median 68 months, approximately 15 stayed remitted and around twelve progressed. When averaged across all of the samples, the counts came to approximately 280,000 productive templates and 85,000 to 95,000 productive rearrangements.

The method was immunoSEQ multiplex PCR; TCRdb's version includes in-frame clones alone and lacks a portion of them. The sample holds over 65,000 clones, about 64% seen once. As regards this clone: What it binds is unknown.

CDR1 is SGHNT, CDR2 YYREEE, per germline (reference sequence). The CDR3 covers 13 residues. Trimming cost V 5 bases and J 5 bases, with 13 bases left between them. Study results and caveats: Sampling times differed between sustained-remission and progressing patients. Clonality was elevated at ibrutinib response and had returned toward baseline at progression.

V gene TRBV5-4 combines with J gene TRBJ2-5; possible D gene TRBD1, 6 bases. This TCR was recovered from a human donor with chronic lymphocytic leukemia. This sample comprised PBMCs, obtained after 12 months of ibrutinib treatment. The DNA of the CDR3 is TGTGCCAGCAGTACCGCAGGGGTTGAGACCCAGTACTTC. Protein sequence: CASSTAGVETQYF.